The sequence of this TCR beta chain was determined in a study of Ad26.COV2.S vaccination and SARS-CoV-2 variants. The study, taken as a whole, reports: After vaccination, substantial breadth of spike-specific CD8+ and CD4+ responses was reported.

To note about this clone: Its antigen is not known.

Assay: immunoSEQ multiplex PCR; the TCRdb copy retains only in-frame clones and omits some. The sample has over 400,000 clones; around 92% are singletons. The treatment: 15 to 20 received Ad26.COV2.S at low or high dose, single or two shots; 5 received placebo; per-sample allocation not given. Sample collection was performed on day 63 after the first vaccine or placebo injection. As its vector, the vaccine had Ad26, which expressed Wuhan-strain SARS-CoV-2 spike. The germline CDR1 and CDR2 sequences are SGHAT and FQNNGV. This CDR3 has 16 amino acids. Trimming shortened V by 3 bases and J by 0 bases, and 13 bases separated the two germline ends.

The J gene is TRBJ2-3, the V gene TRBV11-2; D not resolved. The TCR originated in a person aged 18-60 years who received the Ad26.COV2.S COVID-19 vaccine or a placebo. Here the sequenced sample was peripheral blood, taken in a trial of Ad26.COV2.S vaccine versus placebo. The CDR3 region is CASSFIAPTSTDTQYF. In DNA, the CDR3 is TGTGCCAGCAGCTTTATTGCGCCTACTAGCACAGATACGCAGTATTTT.